The sequence of this T cell receptor beta chain was determined in a study of blood T cell repertoires in COVID-19. This CDR3 is built from 16 residues. Trimming removed 2 bases from V and 3 bases from J; junction bases left unmatched: 3. The germline gives CDR1 SGHTA, CDR2 FQGNSA. Using immunoSEQ multiplex PCR, the repertoire was profiled, and TCRdb retains in-frame clones only, with some absent. The sample lists nearly 200,000 clones, around 82% seen once, with around 7% in the top ten. This clone was observed a handful of times. This TCR derives from a man aged 40-50 years who had recovered from COVID-19. The V call is TRBV7-2, the J call TRBJ1-6, with 8 bases aligning to TRBD1. The sample comprised PBMCs or T cells enriched from blood (not recorded which). The CDR3 DNA reads TGTGCCAGCAGCTTACAGGGGGCGCGCTATAATTCACCCCTCCACTTT. It encodes CASSLQGARYNSPLHF.